This T cell receptor beta chain was recorded in a study of immune evolution from preneoplasia to lung adenocarcinoma. About the study: HLA loss of heterozygosity: 6% to 7.5% AIS, approximately 15% MIA, about 32% ADC, none AAH.

Whole-study results and caveats: Highest clonality occurred in KRAS-mutant, not EGFR-mutant or double wild-type, nodules.

Patient tissue came from resections in Japan or China, 2014–2017. After pathologic assessment, macro-dissection selected premalignant or tumor cells for extraction. Concerning this clone itself: Its antigen is undetermined.

Trimming removed 7 bases from V and 6 bases from J; junction bases left unmatched: 6. The length of the CDR3 is 13 residues. CDR1 is LNHDA and CDR2 is SQIVND in the germline V gene (reference sequence). The protocol was immunoSEQ multiplex PCR, while the TCRdb copy is restricted to in-frame clones and leaves out a portion. The sample records tens of thousands of clones, around 70% being singletons. The TCR was taken from a person between 55 and 69 years old with invasive lung adenocarcinoma. Some clones in this sample may be carry-over from other donors' samples. The chain carries TRBV19 and TRBJ2-7; 10 nucleotides match TRBD1. The sequencing input was FFPE invasive lung adenocarcinoma tissue. The chain's CDR3 is CASKGQGSGEQYF. CDR3 nucleotide sequence: TGTGCCAGTAAGGGACAGGGGTCGGGCGAGCAGTACTTC.